This T cell receptor (beta chain) was recorded in a study of blood T cell repertoires in COVID-19. Overall study context: Acute-phase and convalescent COVID-19 samples originated in the United States, Italy and Spain. Nucleic acid was either cDNA or gDNA, and it came from T cells, B-cell-depleted T cells, or PBMCs.

Germline assignment: CDR1 MDHEN and CDR2 SYDVKM. The ends lost 9 bases at V and 7 bases at J; junction bases unmatched: 4. The CDR3 contains 11 residues. Some clones are missing from TCRdb's copy, which holds only in-frame ones; the method was immunoSEQ multiplex PCR. The data contain around 200,000 clones, roughly 90% of them seen just once; the ten biggest clones take up 4.5% to 5.5%. No more than 2 weeks before study entry, exposed participants had met a case of COVID-19. The chain couples TRBV28 to TRBJ1-2, with 8 bases matching TRBD1. The sample comprised PBMCs or T cells enriched from blood (not recorded which). This TCR derives from a woman in her thirties who had been exposed to COVID-19. CDR3 region: CASQGAGGYTF. CDR3 coding DNA: TGTGCCAGTCAGGGGGCAGGTGGCTACACCTTC.